The 27 T cell receptor beta chains presented below share a single source sample, sequenced in a study of CXCR3-negative and CXCR3-positive naive CD8 T cells. Notes on the study in general: CXCR3-positive naive cells carried more hydrophobic TRB CDR3s than CXCR3-negative naive cells did.

Antigens of these TCRs are unknown. Each TRB cDNA library was prepared by 5' RACE (with UMI labels). TCRdb reworked the 5' RACE reads into one entry per CDR3 protein, no DNA. This listing includes about 150,000 distinct CDR3 sequences. Specimen: naive CXCR3+ CD8+ T cells from blood. Subset denoted: CD45RO-CCR7+CD27+CD95- naive CD8+ T cells expressing CXCR3 (TNR3+). These TCRs come from a human donor in good health. Some clones in this sample may be carry-over from other donors' samples.

The chain joins TRBV20-1 to TRBJ2-1; TCRdb designates TRBD2, a call that cannot be tested without DNA. CDR1 is DFQATT, CDR2 SNEGSKA, per germline (reference sequence). The CDR3 contains 14 residues. The CDR3 loop reads CSAREGFTSHEQFF.

This chain's CDR3 is CASSQADPHEQYF. This chain uses TRBV4-1 with TRBJ2-7. This CDR3 is 13 amino acids long. Per germline, CDR1 MGHRA and CDR2 YSYEKL.

This chain joins TRBV29-1 and TRBJ2-6. Looked up from germline, CDR1 is SQVTM and CDR2 is ANQGSEA. The CDR3 is 14 residues long. Here the CDR3 reads CSVAEPSGANVLTF.

This rearrangement joins TRBV4-1 to TRBJ2-1. This CDR3 spans 17 amino acids. Germline V gene data show CDR1 as MGHRA and CDR2 as YSYEKL. The CDR3 sequence is CASSQDDGQQWNNEQFF.

CDR3 protein: CASSFRGQISYEQYF. The J gene is TRBJ2-7, the V gene TRBV28; TCRdb's D call of TRBD1 is untestable without DNA. This CDR3 has 15 residues. Germline lookup yields CDR1 MDHEN and CDR2 SYDVKM.

The rearrangement uses TRBV28 and TRBJ2-1; with no DNA, the TCRdb D assignment of TRBD1 cannot be verified. The germline gives CDR1 MDHEN, CDR2 SYDVKM. The CDR3 spans 13 residues. CDR3 in amino acids: CASSLEDSVEQFF.

The chain has TRBV13 and TRBJ2-1; the TRBD2 assignment by TCRdb is unverifiable without DNA. CDR1 and CDR2 from the germline V gene are PRHDT and FYEKMQ (reference sequence). The CDR3 totals 14 residues. CDR3: CASQSGEAGNEQFF.

The V gene is TRBV7-8, the J gene TRBJ2-5; as DNA is missing, the TRBD2 call by TCRdb cannot be tested. The CDR3 covers 18 residues. Germline V CDR1 and CDR2: SGHVS, FQNEAQ. CDR3: CASSLLGDRQGGVGTQYF.

The rearrangement uses TRBV28 and TRBJ1-1; TCRdb's assignment of TRBD1 cannot be checked, as there is no DNA. Germline values: CDR1 MDHEN, CDR2 SYDVKM. The CDR3 totals 13 residues. This CDR3 reads CASQSPGNTEAFF.

The V gene is TRBV6-2 or TRBV6-3, the J gene TRBJ2-3. This CDR3 contains 17 residues. Germline-derived CDR1 and CDR2 are MNHEY and SVGEGT. Here the CDR3 reads CASSYAEYSPSTDTQYF.

The rearrangement joins TRBV20-1 to TRBJ2-5; the TRBD2 assignment by TCRdb is unverifiable without DNA. The CDR3 runs 16 residues. Germline loops: CDR1 DFQATT, CDR2 SNEGSKA (reference sequence). The CDR3 loop reads CSARDQWLAGEEAQYF.

The chain joins TRBV2 to TRBJ1-5; TCRdb returns TRBD1, unconfirmable since there is no DNA. Germline CDR1 reads SNHLY; CDR2 reads FYNNEI. The CDR3 contains 17 residues. The CDR3 here is CASSESAGGISNQPQHF.

This chain joins TRBV28 and TRBJ2-4. Germline CDR1 and CDR2: MDHEN and SYDVKM. The length of the CDR3 is 12 residues. The CDR3 loop is CASSYNEAIQYF.

V usage is TRBV5-8 and J usage is TRBJ1-5. Germline V lookup: CDR1 SGHTS, CDR2 YDEGEE. The CDR3 is 14 residues long. CDR3 in amino acids: CASSRSGGNQPQHF.

This chain joins TRBV7-9 and TRBJ2-7; TCRdb's D call of TRBD1 is untestable without DNA. The germline CDR1 and CDR2 sequences are SEHNR and FQNEAQ (reference sequence). The CDR3 totals 12 residues. This CDR3 reads CASSTGGNEQYF.

J is TRBJ2-1 and V is TRBV6-4; there is no DNA to check the TCRdb D call of TRBD1. Germline V gene sequence: CDR1 MRHNA, CDR2 SNTAGT. This CDR3 is 15 amino acids long. The CDR3 reads CASSEFGQANNEQFF.

V and J are TRBV3-1 and TRBJ2-1. The CDR3 length is 12 residues. Germline V gene sequence: CDR1 LGHDT, CDR2 YNNKEL (reference sequence). CDR3 region: CASSQVDHEQFF.

The chain combines TRBV2 with TRBJ2-1; TCRdb lists TRBD2, though no DNA is available to test this call. CDR3 length: 16 residues. Germline V gene lookup returns CDR1 SNHLY and CDR2 FYNNEI. CDR3 amino acids: CASSAGPGLRHNEQFF.

This chain joins TRBV7-9 and TRBJ2-7; no DNA is available, so the TRBD1 call from TCRdb remains unchecked. Looked up from germline, CDR1 is SEHNR and CDR2 is FQNEAQ (reference sequence). The CDR3 length is 16 residues. The CDR3 loop is CASSSPYTGEVGEQYF.

The V call is TRBV10-2, the J call TRBJ1-5. Germline-derived CDR1 and CDR2 are WSHSY and SAAADI. This CDR3 contains 13 residues. CDR3 residues: CASTVGGNQPKHF.

The chain combines TRBV12-2 with TRBJ2-4; TCRdb calls TRBD1, which cannot be checked without DNA. TRBV12-2 is recorded as a pseudogene. The CDR3 sequence is 20 residues long. The CDR3 loop is CASRQLSPGGRRIAKNIQYF.

CDR3 sequence: CASGLAETDTQYF. The rearrangement links TRBV6-5 to TRBJ2-3; TCRdb gives TRBD2 as the D gene, but with no DNA this cannot be confirmed. Germline loops: CDR1 MNHEY, CDR2 SVGAGI. The CDR3 totals 13 residues.

The V gene is TRBV29-1, the J gene TRBJ1-1; TCRdb's assignment of TRBD1 cannot be checked, as there is no DNA. The germline gives CDR1 SQVTM, CDR2 ANQGSEA. CDR3 length: 14 amino acids. The chain's CDR3 is CSVIAGGLNTEAFF. The whole variable domain, remainder taken from reference TRBV29-1 and TRBJ1-1, is SAVISQKPSRDICQRGTSLTIQCQVDSQVTMMFWYRQQPGQSLTLIATANQGSEATYESGFVIDKFPISRPNLTFSTLTVSNMSPEDSSIYLCSVIAGGLNTEAFFGQGTRLTVV.

This chain joins TRBV10-3 and TRBJ2-1. CDR1 and CDR2 (germline): ENHRY, SYGVKD. The CDR3 runs 13 residues. CDR3 in amino acids: CAISESVNNEQFF.

The chain employs TRBV20-1 and TRBJ2-7; the TCRdb call, TRBD2, lacks DNA for checking. CDR1 DFQATT and CDR2 SNEGSKA come from the germline V gene (reference sequence). The CDR3 is 13 amino acids. The CDR3 sequence: CSAPDEGGYEQYF.

CDR3 sequence reads: CSVAGPVIGELFF. The chain carries TRBV29-1 and TRBJ2-2. Germline loops: CDR1 SQVTM, CDR2 ANQGSEA. CDR3 length equals 13 residues.

The CDR3 spells CSAPFFIRGMETQYF. This chain joins TRBV20-1 and TRBJ2-5; the TRBD1 assignment by TCRdb is unverifiable without DNA. CDR1 and CDR2 (germline): DFQATT, SNEGSKA (reference sequence). The CDR3 loop spans 15 amino acids.